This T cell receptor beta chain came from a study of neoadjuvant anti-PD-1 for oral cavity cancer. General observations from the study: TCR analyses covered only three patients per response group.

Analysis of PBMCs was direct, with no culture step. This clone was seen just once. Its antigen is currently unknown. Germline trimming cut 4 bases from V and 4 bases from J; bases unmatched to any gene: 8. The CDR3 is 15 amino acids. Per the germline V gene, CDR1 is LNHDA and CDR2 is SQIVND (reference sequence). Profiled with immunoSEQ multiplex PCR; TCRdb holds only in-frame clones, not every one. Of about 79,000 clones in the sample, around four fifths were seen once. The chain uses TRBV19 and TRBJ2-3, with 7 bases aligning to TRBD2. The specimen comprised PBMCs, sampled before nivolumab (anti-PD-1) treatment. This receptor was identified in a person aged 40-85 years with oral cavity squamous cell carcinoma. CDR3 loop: CASSKAGVSSDTQYF. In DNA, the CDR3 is TGTGCCAGTAGTAAGGCGGGAGTGAGTTCAGATACGCAGTATTTT. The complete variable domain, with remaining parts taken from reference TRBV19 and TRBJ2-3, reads DGGITQSPKYLFRKEGQNVTLSCEQNLNHDAMYWYRQDPGQGLRLIYYSQIVNDFQKGDIAEGYSVSREKKESFPLTVTSAQKNPTAFYLCASSKAGVSSDTQYFGPGTRLTVL.